A selection of T cell receptor beta chains follows, all from one sample in a study of OX40 agonist ivuxolimab in advanced cancers. Method: immunoSEQ multiplex PCR; TCRdb's copy keeps in-frame clones and lacks some. The profile shows tens of thousands of clones, almost 90% of them singletons. The starting material was CD4+ or CD8+ T cells sorted from blood, obtained in a trial of the OX40 agonist ivuxolimab. The source of these receptors is an adult with an advanced solid tumor such as melanoma, head and neck, liver or kidney cancer. Each CDR3 is given with its conserved first and last residue. D genes are given only for firm matches. For some rows the clone size is stated as once, few or many, or as a class when expanded; others skip it.

CASSLGEGRIRETQYF	TGTGCCAGCAGCTTGGGGGAGGGCAGAATCAGGGAGACCCAGTACTTC	TRBV5-6	TRBJ2-5	TRBD2	NA
CASSLVPSLLTSTDTQYF	TGTGCCAGCAGCTTAGTCCCCTCCCTCCTGACGAGCACAGATACGCAGTATTTT	TRBV7-9	TRBJ2-3	NA	NA
CASSESHSGAFF	TGTGCCAGCAGTGAAAGTCACTCAGGAGCTTTCTTT	TRBV6-1	TRBJ1-1	NA	NA
CASSQSHEQYF	TGTGCCAGCAGCCAAAGCCACGAGCAGTACTTC	TRBV7-2	TRBJ2-7	NA	NA
CASSVVPSGGQETQYF	TGTGCCAGCAGCGTAGTCCCAAGCGGGGGTCAAGAGACCCAGTACTTC	TRBV9	TRBJ2-5	TRBD2	NA
CASSNTVRVLRVCGSYSNQPQHF	TGTGCCAGCAGCAACACTGTCAGGGTTTTGCGAGTTTGTGGGTCATATAGCAATCAGCCCCAGCATTTT	TRBV21-1	TRBJ1-5	NA	NA
CASSEAQGAYGYTF	TGTGCCAGCAGTGAAGCCCAGGGGGCCTATGGCTACACCTTC	TRBV2	TRBJ1-2	TRBD1	NA
CAISEGGQYYGYTF	TGTGCCATCAGTGAGGGTGGGCAGTACTATGGCTACACCTTC	TRBV10-3	TRBJ1-2	NA	NA
CAGGREWTEAFF	TGTGCCGGGGGGCGGGAGTGGACTGAAGCTTTCTTT	TRBV6-1	TRBJ1-1	NA	NA
CASSRAAGGPYEQYF	TGTGCCAGCAGCCGGGCGGCAGGGGGCCCCTACGAGCAGTACTTC	TRBV6-1	TRBJ2-7	TRBD1	NA
CAWSVQPGNTIYF	TGTGCCTGGAGTGTCCAACCTGGAAACACCATATATTTT	TRBV30	TRBJ1-3	NA	NA
CASSDTGRYTQYF	TGTGCCAGCAGCGACACAGGGCGATATACGCAGTATTTT	TRBV11-1	TRBJ2-3	NA	NA
CASSSGDRPLLGGEQYF	TGTGCCAGCAGCTCCGGGGACAGGCCCTTATTGGGCGGCGAGCAGTACTTC	TRBV7-9	TRBJ2-7	TRBD1	NA
CASSREGSGYNEQFF	TGTGCCAGCAGCCGGGAGGGAAGCGGCTACAATGAGCAGTTCTTC	TRBV7-3	TRBJ2-1	TRBD2	NA
CASSLGTSYNEQFF	TGTGCCAGCAGCTTAGGGACCAGCTACAATGAGCAGTTCTTC	TRBV7-9	TRBJ2-1	NA	NA
CASSSLWGQGTNEQFF	TGTGCCAGCAGCTCGCTATGGGGACAGGGTACGAATGAGCAGTTCTTC	TRBV7-9	TRBJ2-1	TRBD1	NA
CASSGGTGGNTIYF	TGCGCCAGCAGCGGCGGGACAGGCGGAAACACCATATATTTT	TRBV5-1	TRBJ1-3	TRBD1	NA
CASSQPGGPQETQYF	TGTGCCAGCAGCCAACCCGGGGGGCCCCAAGAGACCCAGTACTTC	TRBV7-6	TRBJ2-5	NA	NA
CASKTGGVEDEKLFF	TGTGCCAGCAAGACAGGGGGCGTTGAGGATGAAAAACTGTTTTTT	TRBV5-4	TRBJ1-4	TRBD1	NA
CASSFGPGGHNEQFF	TGTGCCAGCAGCTTCGGACCCGGCGGGCACAATGAGCAGTTCTTC	TRBV11-3	TRBJ2-1	NA	few
CASSRPNEKLFF	TGTGCCAGCAGTCGGCCTAATGAAAAACTGTTTTTT	TRBV27	TRBJ1-4	NA	NA
CASSLEGGLSTDTQYF	TGTGCCAGCAGCTTGGAAGGGGGACTATCCACAGATACGCAGTATTTT	TRBV5-4	TRBJ2-3	NA	NA
CASRRDRWSTIYF	TGTGCCAGCAGGCGGGACCGATGGAGCACCATATATTTT	TRBV6-5	TRBJ1-3	NA	NA
CASSFGGDTEAFF	TGCGCCAGCAGCTTTGGGGGAGACACTGAAGCTTTCTTT	TRBV5-1	TRBJ1-1	NA	NA
CASSLARTDHTF	TGTGCCAGCAGCTTAGCGCGGACAGATCACACCTTC	TRBV7-2	TRBJ1-2	NA	NA
CASSSPGLAVYNEQFF	TGTGCCAGCAGCTCCCCGGGACTAGCGGTCTACAATGAGCAGTTCTTC	TRBV11-3	TRBJ2-1	TRBD2	NA
CASSPTHSYEQYF	TGTGCCAGCAGCCCGACTCACTCCTACGAGCAGTACTTC	TRBV7-2	TRBJ2-7	NA	NA
CASSSRGFIYEQYF	TGTGCCAGCAGCTCCCGGGGATTTATCTACGAGCAGTACTTC	TRBV11-2	TRBJ2-7	NA	NA
CASIMRPGPYQETQYF	TGTGCCAGCATCATGAGACCAGGGCCCTACCAAGAGACCCAGTACTTC	TRBV7-9	TRBJ2-5	NA	NA
CASSRLAGGSQETQYF	TGCGCCAGCAGCCGCTTAGCGGGGGGCTCCCAAGAGACCCAGTACTTC	TRBV4-1	TRBJ2-5	TRBD2	NA
CASSSSGISPLHF	TGTGCCAGCAGTTCCTCGGGGATTTCACCCCTCCACTTT	TRBV6-5	TRBJ1-6	NA	NA
CASSSARTGELFF	TGTGCCAGCAGTTCGGCCAGGACCGGGGAGCTGTTTTTT	TRBV6-1	TRBJ2-2	NA	NA
CASSLAGDFRSDEQFF	TGTGCCAGCAGCTTAGCGGGGGACTTCCGAAGCGATGAGCAGTTCTTC	TRBV7-6	TRBJ2-1	NA	NA